A single sample gave rise to the 5 T cell receptor beta chains below, sequenced in a study of beta chain features in type 1 diabetes. Investigators reverse transcribed all isolated RNA, so they sequenced expressed TCRB transcripts. Only in-frame clones appear in the TCRdb table, and some are missing; sequencing was by immunoSEQ multiplex PCR. The sample consists of roughly 260,000 clones, 11% of them appearing once. Their specific antigens are unknown. General observations from the study: Within each of all four CD4+ subsets, Type 1 diabetes patients had TCRB CDR3s that were moderately but significantly shorter.

The sequenced sample was naive CD4+ T cells from blood. The receptors derive from a man aged 25 to 40 with type 1 diabetes.

This clone was picked up a small number of times. This chain connects TRBV7-2 to TRBJ1-1; 7 nucleotides agree with TRBD1. The germline gives CDR1 SGHTA, CDR2 FQGNSA. The CDR3 covers 15 residues. J was trimmed by 5 bases and V by 3 bases; bases with no gene match: 9. CDR3 coding DNA: TGTGCCAGCAGCTTGCGTCGACAGGGAGAAACTGAAGCTTTCTTT. Its protein product is CASSLRRQGETEAFF.

This clone has a handful of counts. This chain links TRBV6-6 with TRBJ2-3; TRBD2 might be the D (7 bases). Deletions cut 2 bases from V and 2 bases from J, with 14 bases between. The CDR3 consists of 16 residues. Germline assignment: CDR1 MNHNY and CDR2 SVGAGI (reference sequence). In DNA, the CDR3 is TGTGCCAGCAGTTACCCCGCGGGGGCCGTCACAGATACGCAGTATTTT. The encoded protein is CASSYPAGAVTDTQYF.

This clone turned up a few times. The chain carries TRBV7-8 and TRBJ2-7; possible D gene TRBD2, 6 bases. Trimming took off 5 bases at V and 2 bases at J, with 19 bases between the two ends. Germline V gene sequence: CDR1 SGHVS, CDR2 FQNEAQ. This CDR3 is built from 16 residues. The CDR3 region is CASSVTLGRSAYEQYF. For the CDR3, the DNA is TGTGCCAGCAGCGTCACCCTCGGGAGATCAGCCTACGAGCAGTACTTC.

The chain carries TRBV4-3 and TRBJ2-1, with TRBD1 matching 10 bases. J gave up 8 bases and V 0 bases, and 7 bases lay outside the gene matches. The CDR3 contains 16 residues. CDR1 is LGHNA, CDR2 YSLEER, per germline. The chain's CDR3 is CASSQDGGTGAYEQFF. Here the CDR3 DNA reads TGCGCCAGCAGCCAAGATGGTGGGACAGGGGCCTATGAGCAGTTCTTC.

This clone was picked up a small number of times. The rearrangement links TRBV5-1 to TRBJ1-4, with TRBD1 matching 7 bases. This CDR3 has 13 residues. Germline V CDR1 and CDR2: SGHRS, YFSETQ. The junction had 0 bases not matched to a gene; V was cut back by 2 bases and J by 5 bases. CDR3 sequence: CASSLGGNEKLFF. DNA of the CDR3: TGCGCCAGCAGCTTAGGGGGCAATGAAAAACTGTTTTTT.